The T cell receptor (beta chain) under discussion was sequenced for a study of CD8+ T cells in alopecia areata. The wider study: Severity in treated patients was scored by percentage of scalp area affected.

Extracted RNA was reverse transcribed, and the resulting cDNA served as sequencing template. Sequencing used immunoSEQ multiplex PCR; TCRdb keeps in-frame clones, though not all of them. The repertoire holds 180,000 or so clones, with approximately 50% as singletons. Treatment indicated: oral pan-JAK inhibitor, 5-10 mg twice daily. Sorting from PBMCs produced CD4+ and CD8+ T cells. V lost 1 base to trimming and J lost 4 bases, with 13 bases between them. The CDR3 contains 15 residues. Germline assignment: CDR1 LNHNV and CDR2 YYDKDF (reference sequence). V usage is TRBV15 and J usage is TRBJ1-1, with D unclear. The TCR was taken from a human donor with alopecia areata. Sequencing was performed on CD8+ T cells sorted from blood, taken between weeks 51 and 54, from a patient treated with tofacitinib. CDR3 sequence reads: CATSRGSGRSTEAFF. DNA of the CDR3: TGTGCCACCAGCAGAGGGTCAGGACGGAGCACTGAAGCTTTCTTT.